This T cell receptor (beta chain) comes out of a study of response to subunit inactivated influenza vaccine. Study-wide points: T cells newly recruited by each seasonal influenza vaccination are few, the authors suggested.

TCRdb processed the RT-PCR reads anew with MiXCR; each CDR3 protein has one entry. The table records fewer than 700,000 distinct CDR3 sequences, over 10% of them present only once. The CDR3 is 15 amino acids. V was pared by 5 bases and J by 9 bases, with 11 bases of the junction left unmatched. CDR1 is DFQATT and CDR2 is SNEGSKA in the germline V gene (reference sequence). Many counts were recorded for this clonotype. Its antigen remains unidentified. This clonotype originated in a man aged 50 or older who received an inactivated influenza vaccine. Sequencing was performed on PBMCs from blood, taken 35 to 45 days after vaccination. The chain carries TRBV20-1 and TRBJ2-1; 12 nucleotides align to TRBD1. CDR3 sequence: CSASRGGQGAFEQFF. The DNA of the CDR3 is TGCAGTGCTTCTAGGGGGGGACAGGGGGCGTTTGAGCAGTTCTTC.